This paragraph covers one T cell receptor beta chain sequence. Its target is not known. These data originate in a study of T cell repertoires in ileal Crohn's disease. On the study more broadly: Surgery for a complication: stricturing in about 61%, penetrating in approximately 39%.

The table came from immunoSEQ multiplex PCR; TCRdb's copy has only in-frame clones and leaves some out. The data contain approximately 27,000 clones, about 80% of them singletons. Whole-study results and caveats: All patients with clonality above 26.8% had endoscopic recurrence.

Losses at the gene ends were 1 base for V and 11 bases for J; bases not matched to a gene: 6. CDR1 and CDR2 (germline): GTSNPN, SVGIG (reference sequence). This CDR3 is 12 amino acids long. Sequenced: ileal tissue. The origin of this receptor is an adult with Crohn's disease. V gene TRBV30 combines with J gene TRBJ1-1; 8 nucleotides match TRBD1. The CDR3 nucleotides read TGTGCCTGGAGTGGGCAGGGGGCCGTCGCTTTCTTT. Its protein product is CAWSGQGAVAFF.